The 21 T cell receptor beta chains below were found in one sample sequenced in a study of blood T cell repertoires in COVID-19. Clones were read by immunoSEQ multiplex PCR, and TCRdb kept only the in-frame ones, dropping some. The data hold around 700,000 clones, with around 89% observed a single time. The sequenced sample consisted of peripheral blood. The receptors were sampled from a woman aged 18-35 years with acute or convalescent COVID-19.

The chain carries TRBV6-5 and TRBJ1-1; TRBD1 aligns across 8 bases. Unmatched junction bases numbered 5, after V lost 0 bases and J lost 5 bases. Germline V gives CDR1 MNHEY, CDR2 SVGAGI. The CDR3 totals 15 residues. The CDR3 DNA sequence: TGTGCCAGCAGTTACTCGCACAGGGGGGGGACTGAAGCTTTCTTT. Residues: CASSYSHRGGTEAFF.

The chain has TRBV11-3 and TRBJ2-1, with a weak D call TRBD2 (6 bases). The V and J ends lost 6 bases and 1 base respectively, with 13 bases between them. Germline-derived CDR1 and CDR2 are SGHNT and YENEEA. The CDR3 runs to 15 residues. CDR3 protein: CASSGRLASYNEQFF. CDR3 sequence (DNA): TGTGCCAGCAGTGGAAGGCTAGCGTCCTACAATGAGCAGTTCTTC.

The gene calls are TRBV6-6 and TRBJ2-7; 7 bases are a match to TRBD1. With 5 bases clipped from V and 2 bases from J, the junction kept 12 bases outside the gene matches. CDR1 and CDR2 (germline): MNHNY, SVGAGI (reference sequence). The CDR3 loop spans 16 amino acids. The CDR3 sequence is CASSRSGTAYAYEQYF. As DNA, the CDR3 is TGTGCCAGCAGTCGGTCCGGGACAGCGTATGCCTACGAGCAGTACTTC.

The V call is TRBV9, the J call TRBJ1-1; weak D call: TRBD1 (5 bases). The V gene's germline CDR1 is SGDLS and CDR2 YYNGEE. The ends were cut back, 2 bases at V and 2 bases at J, with 19 bases in the middle. This CDR3 is built from 17 residues. DNA of the CDR3: TGTGCCAGCAGCGTTGGGGGGTCCTCCTCCAGAAACACTGAAGCTTTCTTT. Protein sequence: CASSVGGSSSRNTEAFF.

The V call is TRBV28, the J call TRBJ2-1; a weak D match, TRBD2 (5 bases). The germline gives CDR1 MDHEN, CDR2 SYDVKM. The CDR3 is made up of 16 amino acids. V lost 5 bases and J lost 10, with 24 bases in between. The CDR3 protein is CASSRYGPAPGKEQFF. CDR3 DNA: TGTGCCAGCAGTCGATATGGGCCAGCCCCCGGGAAGGAGCAGTTCTTC.

Comments on this clone: In the same sample, other DNA sequences code for this CDR3. The J gene is TRBJ1-2, the V gene TRBV2, with D tentatively TRBD1 (5 bases). The germline V gene encodes CDR1 SNHLY and CDR2 FYNNEI. The CDR3 has 12 residues. Trimming left V 9 bases short and J 3 bases short, with 11 bases between. CDR3 sequence (DNA): TGTGCCAGTAGGGGTACAGACTATGGCTACACCTTC. Protein sequence: CASRGTDYGYTF.

This clone was counted a few times. The genes are TRBV5-3 and TRBJ1-1; tentatively, D is TRBD1 (6 bases). TRBV5-3 is an ORF, with its function uncertain. The CDR3 spans 15 residues. The V end was cut by 2 bases, the J end by 0 bases, with 11 bases between. The CDR3 reads CARSFLRDMNTEAFF. CDR3 nucleotide sequence: TGTGCCAGAAGCTTTCTCAGGGACATGAACACTGAAGCTTTCTTT.

The chain employs TRBV18 and TRBJ2-3; 8 positions agree with TRBD1. With V trimmed by 6 bases and J by 3 bases, 5 bases remained unmatched. Germline V lookup: CDR1 KGHSH, CDR2 LQKENI. The CDR3 length is 14 residues. The CDR3 reads CASSSQGATDTQYF. The CDR3 bases are TGTGCCAGCTCGAGCCAGGGGGCTACAGATACGCAGTATTTT.

In the case of this clone: At one end the junction does not follow the germline gene, possibly because of a read error. The chain employs TRBV5-1 and TRBJ1-3, with 8 bases matching TRBD1. From germline, CDR1 is SGHRS and CDR2 YFSETQ. The CDR3 covers 20 residues. For the CDR3, the DNA is TGCGCCAGCAGCTTGGGTGCTGGAGGCGGGACAGGCGACTCTAGAAACACCATATATTTT. Amino acids: CASSLGAGGGTGDSRNTIYF.

V gene TRBV27 combines with J gene TRBJ1-3; perhaps TRBD1 as D (6 bases). Trimming shortened V by 2 bases and J by 2 bases, and 16 bases separated the two germline ends. CDR1 and CDR2 (germline): MNHEY, SMNVEV (reference sequence). This CDR3 comprises 17 residues. The CDR3 region has the DNA TGTGCCAGCAGTTTACGGGCAGGGGAGTATGCTGGAAACACCATATATTTT. This sequence encodes CASSLRAGEYAGNTIYF.

The count of this clone is one. The rearrangement joins TRBV4-1 to TRBJ1-4; perhaps TRBD1 as D (6 bases). The germline CDR1 and CDR2 sequences are MGHRA and YSYEKL. The length of the CDR3 is 15 residues. V was trimmed by 6 bases and J by 5 bases, leaving 16 bases between them. CDR3 nucleotides: TGCGCCAGCAGTCCCTTGGGGGCCCACAATGAAAAACTGTTTTTT. Amino acids: CASSPLGAHNEKLFF.

The chain combines TRBV9 with TRBJ1-5; 7 nucleotides line up with TRBD1. With V trimmed by 0 bases and J by 5 bases, 5 bases remained unmatched. The CDR3 length is 15 residues. CDR1 is SGDLS and CDR2 is YYNGEE in the germline V gene. The CDR3, as DNA: TGTGCCAGCAGCGTAGGACAGGGTGCAGATCAGCCCCAGCATTTT. Amino acid sequence: CASSVGQGADQPQHF.

This clone was seen a single time. CDR3 sequence: CASSVGQVTIYEQYF. The CDR3 DNA reads as TGTGCCAGCAGCGTAGGACAGGTTACTATCTACGAGCAGTACTTC. The rearrangement links TRBV9 to TRBJ2-7, with a tentative D call TRBD1 (6 bases). Looked up from germline, CDR1 is SGDLS and CDR2 is YYNGEE. The CDR3 runs to 15 residues. The germline V and J ends were trimmed by 0 bases and 3 bases, with 13 bases remaining between them.

The chain employs TRBV3-1 (or the pseudogene TRBV3-2) and TRBJ2-3; 8 nucleotides line up with TRBD2. The CDR3 has 14 amino acids. V shed 7 bases, J shed 3 bases, and the junction held 6 bases outside the gene matches. CDR1 and CDR2 from the germline V gene are LGHDT and YNNKEL (reference sequence). The chain's CDR3 is CASKTGGITDTQYF. DNA of the CDR3: TGTGCCAGCAAAACGGGGGGGATTACAGATACGCAGTATTTT.

The CDR3 here is CASSAFEQAGANTEAFF. The CDR3 coding sequence is TGTGCCAGCAGCGCCTTTGAACAGGCAGGGGCGAACACTGAAGCTTTCTTT. This chain links TRBV9 with TRBJ1-1; tentative D call: TRBD1 (6 bases). Trimming pared 3 bases from V and 1 base from J, leaving 19 bases between. The CDR3 sequence is 17 residues long. The germline gives CDR1 SGDLS, CDR2 YYNGEE.

This clone was detected only once. The rearrangement uses TRBV9 and TRBJ2-1, with D perhaps TRBD2 (6 bases). Deletions cut 0 bases from V and 0 bases from J, with 10 bases between. The germline gives CDR1 SGDLS, CDR2 YYNGEE. The CDR3 has 16 amino acids. The CDR3 DNA is TGTGCCAGCAGCGTAGATACCGGGAGCTCCTACAATGAGCAGTTCTTC. Protein product: CASSVDTGSSYNEQFF.

This chain uses TRBV10-3 with TRBJ2-5; the D gene is possibly TRBD1 (5 bases). CDR3 length: 17 amino acids. Between the trimmed V and J ends, which lost 5 bases and 0 bases, there was a span of 19 bases. From germline, CDR1 is ENHRY and CDR2 SYGVKD. CDR3: CAISPGGAANHQETQYF. The CDR3 DNA is TGTGCCATCAGTCCTGGTGGGGCAGCAAACCACCAAGAGACCCAGTACTTC.

The V call is TRBV5-1, the J call TRBJ2-1; the match to TRBD1 covers 9 bases. Germline loops: CDR1 SGHRS, CDR2 YFSETQ. This CDR3 region has 15 residues. The J segment lost 7 bases and the V segment lost 4 bases, leaving 9 bases of the junction unmatched. The CDR3: CASSGGTGFSNEQFF. The CDR3 DNA is TGCGCCAGCAGCGGTGGGACAGGGTTCTCGAATGAGCAGTTCTTC.

The gene calls are TRBV10-2 and TRBJ1-6; D is possibly TRBD1 (5 bases). Trimming took off 4 bases at V and 5 bases at J, with 12 bases between the two ends. The CDR3 runs to 15 residues. Germline CDR1 and CDR2: WSHSY and SAAADI. CDR3 sequence reads: CASSGTKTDNSPLHF. CDR3 bases: TGCGCCAGCAGTGGGACAAAGACTGATAATTCACCCCTCCACTTT.

This chain uses TRBV20-1 with TRBJ1-2; D possibly corresponds to TRBD1 (5 bases). This CDR3 contains 14 residues. V gave up 3 bases and J gave up 3 bases, with 14 bases separating them. CDR1 is DFQATT, CDR2 SNEGSKA, per germline (reference sequence). CDR3 sequence (DNA): TGCAGTGCTAGTCTTCCAGGGATGGACTATGGCTACACCTTC. Protein product: CSASLPGMDYGYTF.

This sequence joins TRBV9 and TRBJ1-2, with D possibly being TRBD1 (6 bases). The CDR3 extends over 12 amino acids. Trimming left V 3 bases short and J 7 bases short, with 10 bases between. CDR1 and CDR2 from the germline V gene are SGDLS and YYNGEE. The CDR3 reads CASSDRAGGYTF. In DNA, the CDR3 is TGTGCCAGCAGCGACAGGGCTGGTGGCTACACCTTC.